The next 21 T cell receptor beta chains were all read from a single sample in a study of cytomegalovirus exposure and HLA in healthy donors. This PCR relied on a set of 60 Vbeta primers and 13 Jbeta primers. TCRdb's table, derived via immunoSEQ multiplex PCR, lists solely in-frame clones and lacks some. Of fewer than 65,000 clones detected, approximately 73% appear once; the ten largest clones hold about 5.5%. The sample taken for sequencing was PBMCs. Receptor source: a man in his fifties in good health and CMV-seronegative.

The chain combines TRBV11-2 with TRBJ2-7; D remains ambiguous. Trimming pared 1 base from V and 4 bases from J, leaving 8 bases between. Germline CDR1 is SGHAT and CDR2 is FQNNGV. The CDR3 is 13 amino acids. The CDR3 region has the DNA TGTGCCAGCAGCTTAGGACAAAGTTACGAGCAGTACTTC. Amino acid sequence: CASSLGQSYEQYF.

There are a few counts of this clone. CDR3 amino acids: CASSIGGSHTEAFF. For the CDR3, the DNA is TGTGCCAGTAGTATAGGCGGCAGTCACACTGAAGCTTTCTTT. The chain uses TRBV19 and TRBJ1-1; D gene unclear. V lost 1 base and J 3 bases, leaving 9 bases between the germline ends. This CDR3 is 14 amino acids long. The germline gives CDR1 LNHDA, CDR2 SQIVND (reference sequence).

This sequence joins TRBV7-8 and TRBJ1-5; 9 nucleotides line up with TRBD1. Trimming at V came to 6 bases and at J to 1 base, leaving 4 bases not matched to a gene. This CDR3 has 15 amino acids. Germline loops: CDR1 SGHVS, CDR2 FQNEAQ. The chain's CDR3 is CASRRQGGSNQPQHF. CDR3 bases: TGTGCCAGCAGACGACAGGGGGGAAGCAATCAGCCCCAGCATTTT.

Only a few counts were recorded for this clone. CDR3 coding DNA: TGTGCCAGCAATTTTCGCTCCCAGGGGACAGCGCGGGAGTACTTC. Amino acid sequence: CASNFRSQGTAREYF. The J gene is TRBJ2-7, the V gene TRBV28; 7 bases line up with TRBD1. The germline V gene has CDR1 MDHEN and CDR2 SYDVKM. This CDR3 has 15 amino acids. The J segment lost 11 bases and the V segment lost 7 bases, leaving 20 bases of the junction unmatched.

This chain uses TRBV9 with TRBJ1-2, with TRBD1 matching 7 bases. V shed 3 bases and J 4 bases; nucleotides not matched to a gene: 12. Germline assignment: CDR1 SGDLS and CDR2 YYNGEE. This CDR3 spans 16 amino acids. CDR3 sequence: CASSERQGPFTYGYTF. CDR3 nucleotide sequence: TGTGCCAGCAGCGAAAGACAGGGCCCTTTCACCTATGGCTACACCTTC.

The V call is TRBV10-3, the J call TRBJ1-1; D possibly corresponds to TRBD1 (6 bases). This CDR3 contains 11 residues. The V end was cut by 8 bases, the J end by 10 bases, with 14 bases between. Germline CDR1 and CDR2: ENHRY and SYGVKD. The CDR3 protein is CAIAGEGAAFF. In DNA, the CDR3 is TGTGCCATCGCAGGGGAGGGAGCAGCTTTCTTT.

The J gene is TRBJ1-2, the V gene TRBV30; TRBD1 is a possible D gene (6 bases). This CDR3 spans 12 amino acids. V was shortened by 1 base and J by 4 bases, with 7 bases between the two germline ends. The germline gives CDR1 GTSNPN, CDR2 SVGIG (reference sequence). DNA of the CDR3: TGTGCCTGGAGTGGGACAGCCTATGGCTACACCTTC. Translating gives CAWSGTAYGYTF.

Comments on this clone: Different DNA sequences within this sample yield the same CDR3. CDR3 amino acids: CASSPPLAGGTDTQYF. In DNA, the CDR3 is TGTGCCAGCTCACCACCACTAGCGGGGGGCACAGATACGCAGTATTTT. The chain is built from TRBV18 and TRBJ2-3; 11 bases match TRBD2. There are 16 residues in the CDR3. Germline lookup yields CDR1 KGHSH and CDR2 LQKENI. The junction had 0 bases not matched to a gene; V was cut back by 0 bases and J by 1 base.

The J gene is TRBJ2-7, the V gene TRBV29-1; the match to TRBD2 covers 11 bases. The CDR3 is 15 residues long. Germline V gives CDR1 SQVTM, CDR2 ANQGSEA. V lost 4 bases and J lost 1; bases outside the gene matches: 6. The DNA of the CDR3 is TGCAGCGTTGCGGGAGGGACTAGCGGATCCTACGAGCAGTACTTC. It translates to CSVAGGTSGSYEQYF.

This sequence joins TRBV5-6 and TRBJ2-5; TRBD1 matches at 10 bases. The J call is in doubt because the DNA end fits TRBJ2-7 better. Germline values: CDR1 SGHDT, CDR2 YYEEEE. The CDR3 is 15 residues long. CDR3 sequence (DNA): TGTGCCAGCCGACTACTGGACAGGGGGAAACACGAGCAGTACTTC. Encoded protein: CASRLLDRGKHEQYF.

J is TRBJ2-4 and V is TRBV19, with 8 bases lining up with TRBD2. The germline V gene has CDR1 LNHDA and CDR2 SQIVND (reference sequence). The V segment lost 4 bases and the J segment 1 base; nucleotides outside the gene matches: 0. CDR3 size: 14 residues. Here the CDR3 DNA reads TGTGCCAGTAGTACGGGGGGGGCCAAAAACATTCAGTACTTC. This translates into CASSTGGAKNIQYF.

The chain joins TRBV9 to TRBJ2-1; TRBD2 agrees at 9 bases. V shed 4 bases and J 8 bases; nucleotides not matched to a gene: 13. This CDR3 region has 16 residues. The germline CDR1 and CDR2 sequences are SGDLS and YYNGEE. Here the CDR3 reads CASSHRLAGGPHEQFF. CDR3 coding DNA: TGTGCCAGCAGCCACCGCCTGGCGGGGGGGCCGCATGAGCAGTTCTTC.

The genes are TRBV5-1 and TRBJ2-7, with TRBD1 matching over 9 bases. This CDR3 contains 14 residues. V was pared by 4 bases and J by 3 bases, with 5 bases of the junction left unmatched. Germline CDR1 is SGHRS and CDR2 is YFSETQ. In nucleotides, the CDR3 is TGCGCCAGCAGCAGGACAGGGGCCGTCTACGAGCAGTACTTC. This translates into CASSRTGAVYEQYF.

This chain joins TRBV19 and TRBJ1-4; possible D gene TRBD1, 6 bases. The CDR3 contains 20 residues. The germline V gene encodes CDR1 LNHDA and CDR2 SQIVND (reference sequence). V dropped 9 bases and J dropped 7 bases, with 36 bases sitting between them. The CDR3 nucleotides are TGTGCCAGGGGGAGATGGACAGTACGGCGCTGTGCCCCGCTGGGTGAAAAACTGTTTTTT. Its translation is CARGRWTVRRCAPLGEKLFF.

The chain has TRBV30 and TRBJ2-5, with TRBD2 matching over 11 bases. Trimming at V came to 3 bases and at J to 2 bases, leaving 2 bases not matched to a gene. The CDR3 contains 14 residues. Germline V gives CDR1 GTSNPN, CDR2 SVGIG (reference sequence). The CDR3 region is CAWRIAGGQETQYF. CDR3 nucleotide sequence: TGTGCCTGGAGGATAGCGGGGGGGCAAGAGACCCAGTACTTC.

This clone occurred a few times. The chain links TRBV5-6 to TRBJ2-1; perhaps TRBD1 as D (5 bases). In germline, CDR1 is SGHDT, CDR2 YYEEEE. The V end was cut by 7 bases, the J end by 0 bases, with 14 bases between. This CDR3 spans 15 amino acids. This chain's CDR3 is CASGTPGHSYNEQFF. The CDR3 bases are TGTGCCAGCGGCACCCCAGGGCACTCCTACAATGAGCAGTTCTTC. The full variable domain, rest sourced from reference TRBV5-6 and TRBJ2-1, is DAGVTQSPTHLIKTRGQQVTLRCSPKSGHDTVSWYQQALGQGPQFIFQYYEEEERQRGNFPDRFSGHQFPNYSSELNVNALLLGDSALYLCASGTPGHSYNEQFFGPGTRLTVL.

For the CDR3, the DNA is TGTGCCATCAGGGGACAGGGGTGGTACGAGCAGTACTTC. Its protein is CAIRGQGWYEQYF. The gene calls are TRBV10-3 and TRBJ2-7, with 10 bases that match TRBD1. Germline assignment: CDR1 ENHRY and CDR2 SYGVKD. V was pared by 6 bases and J by 4 bases, with 3 bases of the junction left unmatched. The CDR3 has 13 residues.

This chain joins TRBV30 and TRBJ2-3; 8 bases are shared with TRBD2. The CDR3 length is 13 residues. CDR1 and CDR2 from the germline V gene are GTSNPN and SVGIG (reference sequence). Trimming removed 6 bases from V and 3 bases from J; junction bases left unmatched: 5. CDR3 sequence: CACYGLATDTQYF. The CDR3, as DNA: TGTGCCTGCTACGGACTAGCTACAGATACGCAGTATTTT.

A single count supports this clone. The CDR3 sequence is CASSASSGGPANEQFF. As DNA, the CDR3 is TGTGCCAGCAGTGCCAGTAGCGGGGGTCCGGCCAATGAGCAGTTCTTC. This sequence joins TRBV2 and TRBJ2-1; 9 bases fit TRBD2. In germline, CDR1 is SNHLY, CDR2 FYNNEI. The CDR3 has 16 amino acids. V was pared by 4 bases and J by 6 bases, with 10 bases of the junction left unmatched.

This clone has just a few counts. This chain connects TRBV10-3 to TRBJ1-1; unclear D gene. The germline CDR1 and CDR2 sequences are ENHRY and SYGVKD. V was trimmed by 0 bases and J by 4 bases, leaving 12 bases between them. This CDR3 is built from 15 residues. The CDR3, as DNA: TGTGCCATCAGTGAGTCCGGGGTGGAAAGCACTGAAGCTTTCTTT. This codes for CAISESGVESTEAFF.

V is TRBV5-1 and J is TRBJ2-1, with D perhaps matching TRBD1 (5 bases). The CDR3 contains 13 residues. The germline V and J ends were trimmed by 0 bases and 8 bases, with 9 bases remaining between them. The germline CDR1 and CDR2 sequences are SGHRS and YFSETQ. CDR3 sequence reads: CASSLEGLDEQFF. DNA of the CDR3: TGCGCCAGCAGCTTGGAGGGGCTCGATGAGCAGTTCTTC.